The 13 T cell receptor beta chains below were found in one sample sequenced in a study of blood T cell repertoires in COVID-19. The assay was immunoSEQ multiplex PCR, and TCRdb's table has in-frame clones only and misses some. This sample has some 200,000 clones; 94% occur once, and the top ten carry approximately 0.8%. The sequencing input was peripheral blood. The receptors were gathered from a man between 25 and 39 years old with COVID-19, enrolled during active disease.

The V gene is TRBV27, the J gene TRBJ1-5; the match to TRBD1 covers 7 bases. V dropped 3 bases and J dropped 9; count of bases not matched to a gene: 2. Germline CDR1 reads MNHEY; CDR2 reads SMNVEV (reference sequence). This CDR3 has 12 amino acids. In DNA, the CDR3 is TGTGCCAGCAGTTTCCAGGGGGGGCCCCAGCATTTT. Residues: CASSFQGGPQHF.

V and J are TRBV6-1 and TRBJ2-7, with 9 positions matching TRBD1. V dropped 0 bases and J dropped 3; count of bases not matched to a gene: 0. CDR1 and CDR2 from the germline V gene are MNHNS and SASEGT. The CDR3 is 14 amino acids. The CDR3: CASSEAGQGYEQYF. CDR3 sequence (DNA): TGTGCCAGCAGTGAAGCGGGACAGGGCTACGAGCAGTACTTC.

This clone was found once. The rearrangement uses TRBV3-1 (or the pseudogene TRBV3-2) and TRBJ2-1; maybe TRBD2 (6 bases). The V and J ends lost 4 bases and 8 bases respectively, with 18 bases between them. Germline CDR1 is LGHDT and CDR2 is YNNKEL (reference sequence). This CDR3 region has 15 residues. CDR3 loop: CASSPLGGVGHEQFF. The CDR3 nucleotides are TGTGCCAGCAGCCCTCTGGGCGGGGTAGGCCATGAGCAGTTCTTC.

In DNA form, the CDR3 reads TGTGCAAGTCGCTTAACCCGGGACAGAGTAGAGACCCAGTACTTC. Amino acids: CASRLTRDRVETQYF. The V call is TRBV12-2, the J call TRBJ2-5; no check of the table's D call, TRBD1, against the DNA was made. TRBV12-2 is a documented pseudogene. There are 15 residues in the CDR3.

The chain couples TRBV9 to TRBJ1-3; TRBD1 agrees at 7 bases. This CDR3 has 15 residues. J was trimmed by 1 base and V by 3 bases; bases with no gene match: 4. The germline V gene has CDR1 SGDLS and CDR2 YYNGEE. Here the CDR3 DNA reads TGTGCCAGCAGCGCGACAGGGACATCTGGAAACACCATATATTTT. It encodes CASSATGTSGNTIYF.

V is TRBV6-5 and J is TRBJ1-3; 8 bases are shared with TRBD1. The CDR3 consists of 15 residues. Germline CDR1 and CDR2: MNHEY and SVGAGI. J was trimmed by 4 bases and V by 6 bases; bases with no gene match: 8. In DNA form, the CDR3 reads TGTGCCAGCAGAGCCCCGACAGGGGCGGGAAACACCATATATTTT. It translates to CASRAPTGAGNTIYF.

The chain links TRBV28 to TRBJ1-2; 9 positions agree with TRBD1. Germline CDR1 MDHEN, CDR2 SYDVKM. This CDR3 comprises 14 residues. V trimming: 4 bases; J trimming: 8 bases; junction bases outside the gene matches: 8. In nucleotides, the CDR3 is TGTGCCAGCAGTTACCTACAGGGGGCGTACGGCTACACCTTC. Translated, it gives CASSYLQGAYGYTF.

The V and J genes are TRBV11-3 and TRBJ1-6, with a weak D call TRBD1 (5 bases). Trimming removed 1 base at V and 13 bases at J, with 11 bases between. This CDR3 has 13 amino acids. CDR1 is SGHNT and CDR2 is YENEEA in the germline V gene. CDR3 in amino acids: CASSLGGTSPLHF. The DNA for the CDR3 is TGTGCCAGCAGCTTAGGGGGCACTTCGCCCCTCCACTTT.

This clone has only one observation. The genes are TRBV6-1 and TRBJ1-2; D is unclear. The germline V gene has CDR1 MNHNS and CDR2 SASEGT. Trimming left V 2 bases short and J 3 bases short, with 7 bases between. This CDR3 has 13 residues. CDR3 amino acids: CASSEPRYYGYTF. The CDR3, as DNA: TGTGCCAGCAGTGAACCGCGGTACTATGGCTACACCTTC.

This sequence joins TRBV4-1 and TRBJ1-3; D gene uncertain. Trimming took 0 bases from V and 1 from J, leaving 10 bases between them. The germline V gene has CDR1 MGHRA and CDR2 YSYEKL. CDR3 size: 16 residues. The CDR3 DNA is TGCGCCAGCAGCCAAGATCCGGGAGTATCTGGAAACACCATATATTTT. Translated: CASSQDPGVSGNTIYF.

This clone was counted between two and nine times. V usage is TRBV5-6 and J usage is TRBJ1-2; no firm D call. V lost 0 bases and J lost 4, with 10 bases in between. The CDR3 loop spans 14 amino acids. CDR1 and CDR2 (germline): SGHDT, YYEEEE. For the CDR3, the DNA is TGTGCCAGCAGCTTGGAGGAGGGTATCTATGGCTACACCTTC. Its protein is CASSLEEGIYGYTF.

This sequence joins TRBV6-5 and TRBJ1-3, with 9 bases aligning to TRBD1. From germline, CDR1 is MNHEY and CDR2 SVGAGI. The CDR3 runs 16 residues. V shed 2 bases, J shed 0 bases, and the junction held 2 bases outside the gene matches. In DNA form, the CDR3 reads TGTGCCAGCAGTTACGGGGACAGGGTCTCTGGAAACACCATATATTTT. This encodes CASSYGDRVSGNTIYF.

V is TRBV5-6 and J is TRBJ1-2; D possibly corresponds to TRBD1 (6 bases). This CDR3 has 16 residues. V was trimmed by 0 bases and J by 1 base, leaving 13 bases between them. Germline V CDR1 and CDR2: SGHDT, YYEEEE. The CDR3 loop reads CASSLAGGGLNYGYTF. DNA for the CDR3: TGTGCCAGCAGCTTGGCCGGCGGGGGGCTTAACTATGGCTACACCTTC.